These 9 T cell receptor beta chains came from one sample sequenced in a study of blood T cell repertoires in COVID-19. Clones were sequenced by immunoSEQ multiplex PCR, and TCRdb holds only the in-frame ones, with some missing. The sample lists some 200,000 clones; more than 70% were seen once. Sequencing was performed on PBMCs or T cells enriched from blood (not recorded which). All receptors derive from a woman in her thirties or forties with acute COVID-19.

This clone was recorded only once. The chain joins TRBV28 to TRBJ2-7, with TRBD2 matching over 13 bases. The CDR3 spans 13 residues. CDR1 and CDR2 (germline): MDHEN, SYDVKM. V was clipped by 4 bases and J by 6 bases; unmatched bases: 0. The CDR3 region has the DNA TGTGCCAGCAGTTGGACTAGCGGGAGCGAGCAGTACTTC. Translated, it gives CASSWTSGSEQYF.

Of note for this clone: Additional DNA sequences in this sample encode the identical CDR3. The V gene is TRBV7-2, the J gene TRBJ1-5; D gene uncertain. Deletions cut 1 base from V and 3 bases from J, with 7 bases between. The CDR3 contains 14 residues. Per the germline V gene, CDR1 is SGHTA and CDR2 is FQGNSA. CDR3 bases: TGTGCCAGCAGCTTAGGGCTCAACAATCAGCCCCAGCATTTT. Amino acids: CASSLGLNNQPQHF.

The chain recombines TRBV5-1 with TRBJ1-1; possible D gene TRBD1, 5 bases. This CDR3 region has 17 residues. CDR1 SGHRS and CDR2 YFSETQ come from the germline V gene. Trimming took off 1 base at V and 8 bases at J, with 24 bases between the two ends. Written as DNA, the CDR3 is TGCGCCAGCAGCTTGAGGGGCCCAGGAGGGGCCGGTACAGAAGCTTTCTTT. Its protein product is CASSLRGPGGAGTEAFF.

This clone was counted between two and nine times. The rearrangement links TRBV29-1 to TRBJ2-2; 11 bases agree with TRBD1. The V and J ends lost 5 bases and 5 bases, in that order; junction bases with no gene match: 4. The germline gives CDR1 SQVTM, CDR2 ANQGSEA. The CDR3 is 14 residues long. CDR3: CSVKGQGDTGELFF. CDR3 nucleotide sequence: TGCAGCGTTAAGGGACAGGGGGATACCGGGGAGCTGTTTTTT.

This clone appeared once. The rearrangement joins TRBV27 to TRBJ2-7; 7 nucleotides match TRBD1. Germline CDR1 is MNHEY and CDR2 is SMNVEV (reference sequence). V shed 5 bases and J 1 base; nucleotides not matched to a gene: 14. CDR3 length: 17 residues. DNA for the CDR3: TGTGCCAGCAGTCGTTCTGGACGGGGCAGGGGGTCCTACGAGCAGTACTTC. Encoded protein: CASSRSGRGRGSYEQYF.

This sequence joins TRBV28 and TRBJ2-1, with 7 bases identical to TRBD2. The CDR3 is 13 amino acids. Germline loops: CDR1 MDHEN, CDR2 SYDVKM. The junction had 9 bases not matched to a gene; V was cut back by 7 bases and J by 9 bases. Here the CDR3 DNA reads TGTGCCAGCACCGGGACTACCCGGAGTGAGCAGTTCTTC. Translating it yields CASTGTTRSEQFF.

V is TRBV27 and J is TRBJ2-1, with 10 bases that match TRBD2. The CDR3 loop spans 15 amino acids. Per germline, CDR1 MNHEY and CDR2 SMNVEV (reference sequence). Trimming removed 3 bases from V and 4 bases from J; junction bases left unmatched: 3. The CDR3 bases are TGTGCCAGCAGTTTGCTAGCGGGAGTATACAATGAGCAGTTCTTC. Amino acid sequence: CASSLLAGVYNEQFF.

This chain links TRBV6-5 with TRBJ2-7, with a weak D call TRBD2 (6 bases). Between the trimmed V and J ends, which lost 6 bases and 3 bases, there was a span of 15 bases. In germline, CDR1 is MNHEY, CDR2 SVGAGI. The CDR3 has 14 residues. CDR3 DNA sequence: TGTGCCAGCAGGGAGGGGCAGGGAAACTACGAGCAGTACTTC. Translating gives CASREGQGNYEQYF.

The chain links TRBV14 to TRBJ1-4; D gene uncertain. The CDR3 consists of 15 residues. The V end was cut by 0 bases, the J end by 11 bases, with 16 bases between. Looked up from germline, CDR1 is SGHDN and CDR2 is FVKESK. The CDR3 DNA reads TGTGCCAGCAGCCAAGATGAGGGCCACGTAGGGAAACTGTTTTTT. This translates into CASSQDEGHVGKLFF.